This T cell receptor beta chain was sequenced in a study of T cell repertoires in cytomegalovirus infection. J lost 5 bases, V lost 5 bases, and 2 bases had no gene match. This CDR3 comprises 13 residues. Germline CDR1 reads SQVTM; CDR2 reads ANQGSEA. TCRdb itself ran the reads through MiXCR, one entry per CDR3 protein. The sample comprises around 100,000 distinct CDR3 sequences, approximately 17% of which are singletons, and 6.5% to 9.5% rests with the top ten. Study-wide results and limits: HLA-C-restricted CMV clonotypes gave the most frequent clonotype in two of eight donors.

About this clonotype itself: What it recognizes is unknown.

This rearrangement joins TRBV29-1 to TRBJ1-6, with 8 nucleotides matching TRBD1. Sequencing was carried out using PBMCs. The TCR was taken from a human donor in good health (CMV status not recorded). Some clones in this sample may be carry-over from other donors' samples. CDR3 bases: TGCAGCGTTAAGGACAGGGATAATTCACCCCTCCACTTT. This sequence encodes CSVKDRDNSPLHF.